This T cell receptor (beta chain) is drawn from a study of shared clonotypes between healthy human individuals (TCRdb year 2020). General notes on the study: The cohort comprised a couple of women and a few men aged 18 to 49 years. To estimate repertoire size and how much clonotypes are shared between individuals, the study performed deep sequencing of blood TCR repertoires from a handful of healthy adults. Between about 0.94 and 10 billion PBMCs per donor were obtained by leukapheresis. Different laboratories and diverse techniques were used to prepare libraries and sequence TCR repertoires, to increase sequencing depth and limit assay-specific biases. The study at large found these results: Because the study included only a small number of donors, the genetic and exposure-history diversity represented was limited. Pairwise subsampling indicated that sequencing depth was expected to affect the degree of clonotype sharing among donors. Sampling was restricted to blood, and TCR repertoires in tissue are likely to differ from TCR repertoires in blood.

From the cysteine through the phenylalanine, the CDR3 covers 16 amino acids. Only the CDR3 DNA stays, 48 bases, in frame from base 1. Trimming accounts for 5 bases at V and 5 bases at J, while the number of junction bases matched to no gene is 11. The germline V gene (reference sequence) sets CDR1 to LNHNV and CDR2 to YYDKDF. A remark on this clone: Its antigen remains undetermined. No much larger clone exists at a distance of one base, and base qualities are not known.

Donors were healthy HIV-negative adults with no recently reported acute infections or vaccinations. All donors were Caucasian adults living in Nashville, Tennessee, USA. For unsorted samples, roughly 86 million PBMCs were counted and genomic DNA was extracted with the QIAamp DNA Blood Mini kit. Blood was obtained by leukapheresis, after which PBMCs were separated by Ficoll-Histopaque density gradient centrifugation and cryopreserved in liquid nitrogen vapor phase. Using the deep immunoSEQ assay, TCR CDR3 regions were amplified from genomic DNA by multiplex PCR. Extracted genomic DNA from each cell subset was spread evenly across all wells of several immunoSEQ 96-well plates, with each plate serving as a replicate. For unsorted PBMC, 300 ng of genomic DNA, equivalent to 30,000 to 35,000 T cell genomes, went into each replicate PCR. Ten immunoSEQ deep assay plates were used to sequence the unsorted PBMC genomic DNA. Purified libraries were quantified with a Qubit 3.0 fluorometer, sized on a Bioanalyzer 2100, and re-quantified with the KAPA Library Quantification kit. Every immunoSEQ 96-well plate was sequenced on a separate single-read 150-cycle Illumina NextSeq 550 flow cell. The authors' pipeline ran thus. Because only junctional sequences without quality scores were contained in the immunoSEQ output, filtering matching that applied to full-length reads could not be performed. Sequences were annotated with PyIR, a Python wrapper for IgBLAST v1.9, using IMGT germline references to assign V/J genes and CDR3. Reads were removed for weak V/J assignments (E-value above 1e-6), missing CDR3, stop codons, out-of-frame junctions, or ambiguous translated residues. V3J clonotypes were defined as sequences sharing the same inferred V gene, J gene, and CDR3 amino acid sequence. Percentage overlap between repertoires was calculated by dividing the number of shared unique clonotypes by the size of the smaller repertoire. Repertoire richness was assessed with RTK rarefaction, the Chao1 estimator, and Recon v2.1 estimates of unobserved clonotypes. TCRdb obtained this table from immuneACCESS and retained in-frame rearrangements with V and J assigned. These tables miss some clones; where compared with another copy, unresolved V genes account for less than half of the shortfall, and the remainder is unexplained. That table furnishes V, J and clone size, whereas the DNA furnished D and trimming. The table for this sample lists hundreds of thousands of clones; approximately 77% of them were counted only once. Of the sample, more than 10% falls within the top ten clones.

The receptor was derived from a woman aged 40 to 50 in good health. Some clones in this sample may be carry-over from other donors' samples. Here the chain combines TRBV15 and TRBJ2-5, with TRBD2 identical over 10 junction bases. Sequenced: PBMCs. The DNA reads as follows: TGTGCCACCAGCGCCCAACTAGCGGGACAACGGGAGACCCAGTACTTC. Its protein reads: CATSAQLAGQRETQYF.